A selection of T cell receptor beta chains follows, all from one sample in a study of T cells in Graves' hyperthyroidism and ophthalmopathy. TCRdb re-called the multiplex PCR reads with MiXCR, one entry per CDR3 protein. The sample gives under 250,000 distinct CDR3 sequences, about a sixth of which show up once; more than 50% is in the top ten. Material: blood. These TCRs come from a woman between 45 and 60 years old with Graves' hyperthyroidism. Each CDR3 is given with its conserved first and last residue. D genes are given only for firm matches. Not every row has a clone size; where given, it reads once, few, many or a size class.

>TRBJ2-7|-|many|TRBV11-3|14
CASSLVADNYEQYF
TGTGCCAGCAGCTTAGTGGCCGACAACTACGAGCAGTACTTC
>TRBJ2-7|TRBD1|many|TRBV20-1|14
CSARWAGGIYEQYF
TGCAGTGCTAGATGGGCAGGGGGTATCTACGAGCAGTACTTC
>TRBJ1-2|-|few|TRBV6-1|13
CASSSRALHGYTF
TGTGCCAGCAGTTCGAGAGCACTCCATGGCTACACCTTC
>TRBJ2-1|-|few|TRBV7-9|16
CASSLGGPRGNNEQFF
TGTGCCAGCAGCTTAGGTGGCCCTAGGGGAAACAATGAGCAGTTCTTC
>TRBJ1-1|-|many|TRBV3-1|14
CASSQVLDGTEAFF
TGTGCCAGCAGCCAAGTGTTGGATGGAACTGAAGCTTTCTTT
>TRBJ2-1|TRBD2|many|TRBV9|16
CASSTGTSGSYNEQFF
TGTGCCAGCAGCACCGGGACTAGCGGTTCCTACAATGAGCAGTTCTTC
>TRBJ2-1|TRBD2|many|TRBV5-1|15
CASSVYSGTYNEQFF
TGCGCCAGCAGCGTATATAGCGGGACCTACAATGAGCAGTTCTTC
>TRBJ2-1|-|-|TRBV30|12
CAWLRTYNEQFF
TGTGCCTGGCTTCGAACCTACAATGAGCAGTTCTTC
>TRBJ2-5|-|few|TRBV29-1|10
CSVRGETQYF
TGCAGCGTCCGGGGCGAGACCCAGTACTTC
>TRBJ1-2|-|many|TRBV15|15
CATSRSGTATYGYTF
TGTGCCACCAGCAGATCTGGGACGGCCACTTATGGCTACACCTTC
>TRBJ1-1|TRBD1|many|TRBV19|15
CASSLQPGQGTGAFF
TGTGCCAGTAGTCTACAGCCGGGACAGGGGACTGGAGCTTTCTTT
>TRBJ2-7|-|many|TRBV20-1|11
CSAQRSYEQYF
TGCAGTGCTCAGCGGAGCTACGAGCAGTACTTC
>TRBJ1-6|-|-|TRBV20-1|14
CSARVGGSNSPLHF
TGCAGTGCTAGAGTCGGGGGTTCCAATTCACCCCTCCACTTT
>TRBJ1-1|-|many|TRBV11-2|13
CASRGRGLLEAFF
TGTGCCAGCAGAGGTCGGGGGTTACTTGAAGCTTTCTTT
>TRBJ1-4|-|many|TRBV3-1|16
CASSQARARAREKLFF
TGTGCCAGCAGCCAAGCCCGAGCGAGGGCTCGAGAAAAACTGTTTTTT
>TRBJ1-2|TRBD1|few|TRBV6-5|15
CASSYSGQGIYGYTF
TGTGCCAGCAGTTACTCGGGACAGGGAATCTATGGCTACACCTTC
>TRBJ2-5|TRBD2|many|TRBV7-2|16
CASSPGTSGVLGAQYF
TGTGCCAGCAGCCCTGGGACTAGCGGGGTCCTCGGGGCCCAGTACTTC
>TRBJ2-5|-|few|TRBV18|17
CASSPPGRRGGMETQYF
TGTGCCAGCTCACCACCGGGACGGAGGGGCGGGATGGAGACCCAGTACTTC
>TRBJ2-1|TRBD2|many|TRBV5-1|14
CASSLGAGWGEQFF
TGCGCCAGCAGCTTGGGAGCGGGATGGGGGGAGCAGTTCTTC
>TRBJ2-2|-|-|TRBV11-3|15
CASSLIRWYTGELFF
TGTGCCAGCAGCTTGATCCGCTGGTACACCGGGGAGCTGTTTTTT
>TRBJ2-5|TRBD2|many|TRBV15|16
CATRRDGGGRRETQYF
TGTGCCACCAGGCGGGATGGGGGCGGGAGGAGAGAGACCCAGTACTTC
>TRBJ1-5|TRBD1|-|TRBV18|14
CASSPGQINQPQHF
TGTGCCAGCTCACCGGGACAGATCAATCAGCCCCAGCATTTT
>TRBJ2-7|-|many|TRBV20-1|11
CSASRPYEQYF
TGCAGTGCTAGCCGTCCCTACGAGCAGTACTTC
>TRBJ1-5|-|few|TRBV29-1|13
CSVGGGVGQPQHF
TGCAGCGTTGGGGGGGGAGTGGGTCAGCCCCAGCATTTT
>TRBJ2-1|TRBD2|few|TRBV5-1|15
CASSTGLAGGNEQFF
TGCGCCAGCAGCACGGGACTAGCGGGAGGGAATGAGCAGTTCTTC
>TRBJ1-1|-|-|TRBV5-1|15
CASTPYGGMATEAFF
TGCGCCAGCACCCCTTACGGGGGAATGGCCACTGAAGCTTTCTTT